The T cell receptor (beta chain) described here comes from a study of control samples from healthy donors and cancer patients (TCRdb year 2020). Receptor libraries were prepared by the immunoSEQ multiplex PCR assay. TCRdb re-hosts the immuneACCESS table, in-frame sequences only. Its copies lack some clones; in the studies checked, an unresolved V gene accounts for under half of them, and the cause for the rest is not known. Present in this sample are tens of thousands of clones, over 75% of which were seen just once. The ten top clones hold roughly 6% of the sample. Worth noting for this clone: Its target antigen remains unknown. No base quality information exists; no much larger clone differs at one position.

Trimming removed 4 bases from V and 4 bases from J, leaving 19 bases between the germline ends. The CDR3 covers 16 residues, taking in both the cysteine and the phenylalanine. The only DNA kept is the CDR3, 48 bases in frame from the first base. From the germline V gene, CDR1 is LGHNA and CDR2 is YSLEER. This TCR came from a man aged 35 to 55 in good health. The V and J genes are TRBV4-3 and TRBJ1-1, with a weak D call of TRBD1 (5 bases match). Sequenced material: blood. In nucleotide form, the sequence is TGCGCCAGCAGCCCCATGCCGGGACGCCGGGGCACTGAAGCTTTCTTT. Translation gives CASSPMPGRRGTEAFF.